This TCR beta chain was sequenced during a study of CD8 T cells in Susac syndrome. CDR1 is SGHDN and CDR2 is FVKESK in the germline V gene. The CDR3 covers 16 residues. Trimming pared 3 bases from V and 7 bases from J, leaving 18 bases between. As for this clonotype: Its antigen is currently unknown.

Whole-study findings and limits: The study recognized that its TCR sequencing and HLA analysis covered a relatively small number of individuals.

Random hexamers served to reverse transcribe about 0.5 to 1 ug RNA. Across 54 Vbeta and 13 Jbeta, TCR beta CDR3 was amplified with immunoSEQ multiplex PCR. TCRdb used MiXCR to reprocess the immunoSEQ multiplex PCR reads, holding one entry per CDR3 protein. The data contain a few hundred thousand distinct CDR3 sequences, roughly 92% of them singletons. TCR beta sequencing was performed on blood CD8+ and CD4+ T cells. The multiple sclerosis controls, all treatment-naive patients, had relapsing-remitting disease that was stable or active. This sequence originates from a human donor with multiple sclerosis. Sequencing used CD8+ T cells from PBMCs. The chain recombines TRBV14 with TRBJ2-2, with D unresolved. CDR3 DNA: TGTGCCAGCAGCCACTGGCCCCTACCCCCGAACGGGGAGCTGTTTTTT. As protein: CASSHWPLPPNGELFF.